This record concerns one T cell receptor (beta chain) sequence. Its antigen is not identified. Patient tissue came from resections in Japan or China, 2014–2017. This entry is derived from a study of immune evolution from preneoplasia to lung adenocarcinoma. Study results and limitations: Top clone share appeared to fall from AAH through AIS, MIA, adenocarcinoma.

The germline V gene encodes CDR1 GTSNPN and CDR2 SVGIG (reference sequence). The junction had 8 bases not matched to a gene; V was cut back by 4 bases and J by 2 bases. The CDR3 is 15 residues long. The repertoire was sequenced with immunoSEQ multiplex PCR; TCRdb's copy has only in-frame clones and lacks some. The table has about 5,200 clones, over 75% seen once. The receptor's source is a person between 55 and 70 years old with lung adenocarcinoma. The sample consisted of FFPE normal lung tissue adjacent to the tumor. This chain links TRBV30 with TRBJ2-3, with 8 bases matching TRBD1. The DNA for the CDR3 is TGTGCCTGGAAGCCGACAGGGGAGTACACAGATACGCAGTATTTT. Encoded protein: CAWKPTGEYTDTQYF.